The 24 T cell receptor beta chains listed next were all sequenced from one sample in a study of blood T cell repertoires in COVID-19. Produced via immunoSEQ multiplex PCR; TCRdb's table is partial and in-frame only. The profile covers about 130,000 clones, with 60% to 75% appearing a single time and approximately 2% taken by the ten largest. Sequenced sample: peripheral blood. Receptors originate from a woman in her 70s with acute or convalescent COVID-19.

The V call is TRBV11-3, the J call TRBJ2-2; no clear D gene. CDR1 is SGHNT and CDR2 is YENEEA in the germline V gene. The CDR3 has 13 residues. Trimming took 4 bases from V and 7 from J, leaving 10 bases between them. The CDR3 here is CASSSTLGGELFF. The CDR3 nucleotides are TGTGCCAGCAGCTCTACTCTTGGCGGGGAGCTGTTTTTT.

The chain recombines TRBV30 with TRBJ1-1; D ambiguous. Germline V CDR1 and CDR2: GTSNPN, SVGIG (reference sequence). The CDR3 covers 13 residues. V was cut by 0 bases and J by 1 base, with 6 bases left in between. CDR3 nucleotide sequence: TGTGCCTGGAGTGTACATAAGAACACTGAAGCTTTCTTT. Protein: CAWSVHKNTEAFF.

This sequence joins TRBV11-2 and TRBJ2-5; possible D gene TRBD2, 6 bases. Germline V gene sequence: CDR1 SGHAT, CDR2 FQNNGV. This CDR3 is built from 16 residues. Trimming cost V 3 bases and J 2 bases, with 16 bases left between them. For the CDR3, the DNA is TGTGCCAGCAGCTTTAGGCTCTCCGGGACTCAAGAGACCCAGTACTTC. Translated: CASSFRLSGTQETQYF.

The rearrangement links TRBV3-1 (or the pseudogene TRBV3-2) to TRBJ1-1; D not certain. Germline CDR1 and CDR2: LGHDT and YNNKEL (reference sequence). Trimming left V 0 bases short and J 0 bases short, with 5 bases between. The CDR3 extends over 14 amino acids. The CDR3 nucleotides read TGTGCCAGCAGCCAAGACACAGTGAACACTGAAGCTTTCTTT. This translates into CASSQDTVNTEAFF.

The chain combines TRBV6-6 with TRBJ1-6, with TRBD1 as a possible D gene (6 bases). Germline loops: CDR1 MNHNY, CDR2 SVGAGI (reference sequence). The CDR3 contains 11 residues. Between the trimmed V and J ends, which lost 2 bases and 14 bases, there was a span of 7 bases. CDR3 loop: CASSYRDTLHF. The DNA for the CDR3 is TGTGCCAGCAGTTACCGGGACACCCTCCACTTT.

CDR3 residues: CASSPGGGYNEQFF. DNA for the CDR3: TGTGCCAGTAGTCCGGGGGGAGGTTACAATGAGCAGTTCTTC. The rearrangement joins TRBV19 to TRBJ2-1, with 7 bases fitting TRBD2. Germline lookup yields CDR1 LNHDA and CDR2 SQIVND (reference sequence). There are 14 residues in the CDR3. The V segment lost 5 bases and the J segment 4 bases; nucleotides outside the gene matches: 5.

The rearrangement joins TRBV5-1 to TRBJ1-2; 12 positions match TRBD1. The CDR3 has 15 residues. The junction had 3 bases not matched to a gene; V was cut back by 4 bases and J by 2 bases. Germline CDR1 and CDR2: SGHRS and YFSETQ. The CDR3 DNA reads TGCGCCAGCAGCACTGGGACAGGGGGCAACTATGGCTACACCTTC. Its protein is CASSTGTGGNYGYTF.

The CDR3, as DNA: TGTGCCAGCAGACCGACAGGAGGCAATCAGCCCCAGCATTTT. It yields the protein CASRPTGGNQPQHF. The chain couples TRBV28 to TRBJ1-5, with D perhaps matching TRBD1 (6 bases). V shed 6 bases and J shed 2 bases, with 11 bases lying between them. The CDR3 spans 14 residues. The germline V gene encodes CDR1 MDHEN and CDR2 SYDVKM.

The chain couples TRBV20-1 to TRBJ1-1; D gene ambiguous. The CDR3 consists of 11 residues. Per germline, CDR1 DFQATT and CDR2 SNEGSKA (reference sequence). V lost 3 bases and J 6 bases, leaving 8 bases between the germline ends. As DNA, the CDR3 is TGCAGTGCTAGGTGGGAGGCTGAAGCTTTCTTT. It yields the protein CSARWEAEAFF.

The chain couples TRBV7-9 to TRBJ1-6; D is unclear. The germline V and J ends were trimmed by 3 bases and 0 bases, with 6 bases remaining between them. The CDR3 has 15 residues. Germline CDR1 and CDR2: SEHNR and FQNEAQ (reference sequence). The CDR3 sequence is CASSFESSYNSPLHF. In DNA, the CDR3 is TGTGCCAGCAGCTTCGAGAGCTCCTATAATTCACCCCTCCACTTT.

This chain joins TRBV5-6 and TRBJ1-1; D unclear. The V end was cut by 7 bases, the J end by 6 bases, with 16 bases between. Germline V gene data show CDR1 as SGHDT and CDR2 as YYEEEE. CDR3 length: 13 residues. DNA of the CDR3: TGTGCCAGCTTCGGGGTCGGCCGGCCTGAAGCTTTCTTT. Amino acids: CASFGVGRPEAFF.

This rearrangement joins TRBV19 to TRBJ1-4; 8 bases line up with TRBD1. V was clipped by 0 bases and J by 0 bases; unmatched bases: 6. Germline V CDR1 and CDR2: LNHDA, SQIVND (reference sequence). The CDR3 has 18 residues. The DNA of the CDR3 is TGTGCCAGTAGTATAGACCCCCCGACAGGGGCAACTAATGAAAAACTGTTTTTT. Protein product: CASSIDPPTGATNEKLFF.

The chain employs TRBV2 and TRBJ1-5, with a weak D call TRBD1 (5 bases). The CDR3 has 14 amino acids. V was cut by 4 bases and J by 6 bases, with 13 bases left in between. In germline, CDR1 is SNHLY, CDR2 FYNNEI. The CDR3 spells CASSGNQGSQPQHF. In nucleotides, the CDR3 is TGTGCCAGCAGTGGGAATCAGGGAAGTCAGCCCCAGCATTTT.

The rearrangement joins TRBV3-1 (or the pseudogene TRBV3-2) to TRBJ1-4; maybe TRBD1 (6 bases). The CDR3 runs 18 residues. Germline V gene lookup returns CDR1 LGHDT and CDR2 YNNKEL (reference sequence). V lost 0 bases and J lost 3, with 17 bases in between. CDR3 DNA sequence: TGTGCCAGCAGCCAAGACCCGGGGGGCGACGTAGCTAATGAAAAACTGTTTTTT. This gives the protein CASSQDPGGDVANEKLFF.

This sequence joins TRBV5-1 and TRBJ2-1; 8 bases are shared with TRBD1. Looked up from germline, CDR1 is SGHRS and CDR2 is YFSETQ. The CDR3 runs 15 residues. The trim removed 5 bases at V and 4 bases at J, leaving 8 bases unmatched. CDR3 residues: CASSMDGQGYNEQFF. CDR3 nucleotides: TGCGCCAGCAGTATGGATGGACAGGGATACAATGAGCAGTTCTTC.

This clone has only one observation. CDR3 in DNA: TGCGCCAGCAGCCCCGGGACAGATTCGACCTACGAGCAGTACTTC. Translation gives CASSPGTDSTYEQYF. V is TRBV4-3 and J is TRBJ2-7, with TRBD1 identical over 7 bases. Unmatched junction bases numbered 8, after V lost 4 bases and J lost 2 bases. Per the germline V gene, CDR1 is LGHNA and CDR2 is YSLEER. This CDR3 region has 15 residues.

Worth noting for this clone: One end of the junction is discordant with germline, which a read error may explain. The rearrangement links TRBV13 to TRBJ2-5; a weak D match, TRBD2 (6 bases). The germline V gene encodes CDR1 PRHDT and CDR2 FYEKMQ (reference sequence). This CDR3 has 15 residues. CDR3 residues: CASSLGSGGRETQYF. The CDR3 DNA follows: TGTGCCAGCAGCCTAGGGAGCGGAGGGCGGGAGACCCAGTACTTC.

The genes are TRBV19 and TRBJ2-3, with 15 bases fitting TRBD2. V lost 4 bases to trimming and J lost 7 bases; unmatched junction nucleotides: 3. In germline, CDR1 is LNHDA, CDR2 SQIVND (reference sequence). The CDR3 extends over 15 amino acids. DNA for the CDR3: TGTGCCAGTAGTAGGGGACTAGCGGGAGGCAATACGCAGTATTTT. This gives the protein CASSRGLAGGNTQYF.

This clone was recorded many times. The V and J genes are TRBV18 and TRBJ1-2, with a weak D call TRBD1 (5 bases). Looked up from germline, CDR1 is KGHSH and CDR2 is LQKENI. CDR3 length: 14 amino acids. Trimming pared 5 bases from V and 7 bases from J, leaving 17 bases between. This CDR3 reads CASSSASQGSGYTF. Written as DNA, the CDR3 is TGTGCCAGCTCATCAGCATCCCAGGGTTCTGGCTACACCTTC. Supplemented by reference TRBV18 and TRBJ1-2, the full variable domain reads NAGVMQNPRHLVRRRGQEARLRCSPMKGHSHVYWYRQLPEEGLKFMVYLQKENIIDESGMPKERFSAEFPKEGPSILRIQQVVRGDSAAYFCASSSASQGSGYTFGSGTRLTVV.

The chain carries TRBV4-3 and TRBJ1-2, with D maybe TRBD1 (6 bases). The germline V and J ends were trimmed by 3 bases and 4 bases, with 9 bases remaining between them. Germline CDR1 and CDR2: LGHNA and YSLEER. The CDR3 loop spans 13 amino acids. For the CDR3, the DNA is TGCGCCAGCAGCCATCCAGGGGCCTATGGCTACACCTTC. Its translation is CASSHPGAYGYTF.

The chain links TRBV7-8 to TRBJ2-7; D might be TRBD1 (5 bases). This CDR3 is 14 amino acids long. V was pared by 1 base and J by 2 bases, with 9 bases between. CDR1 SGHVS and CDR2 FQNEAQ come from the germline V gene. CDR3 sequence reads: CASSLGQGAYEQYF. CDR3 coding DNA: TGTGCCAGCAGCTTAGGCCAGGGCGCCTACGAGCAGTACTTC. The entire variable domain, with the rest obtained from reference TRBV7-8 and TRBJ2-7, is as follows: GAGVSQSPRYKVAKRGQDVALRCDPISGHVSLFWYQQALGQGPEFLTYFQNEAQLDKSGLPSDRFFAERPEGSVSTLKIQRTQQEDSAVYLCASSLGQGAYEQYFGPGTRLTVT.

This chain links TRBV18 with TRBJ2-2; TRBD1 aligns across 8 bases. The CDR3 is 16 residues long. Germline V gives CDR1 KGHSH, CDR2 LQKENI. Trimming at V came to 6 bases and at J to 4 bases, leaving 10 bases not matched to a gene. CDR3 residues: CASSPGAGGLTGELFF. The CDR3 DNA reads TGTGCCAGCTCCCCTGGGGCAGGGGGCCTCACCGGGGAGCTGTTTTTT.

This rearrangement joins TRBV4-1 to TRBJ2-6; 7 bases align to TRBD2. V was pared by 0 bases and J by 0 bases, with 11 bases of the junction left unmatched. The CDR3 contains 20 residues. CDR1 and CDR2 (germline): MGHRA, YSYEKL. CDR3 nucleotides: TGCGCCAGCAGCCAAGACCCGACGGGGGGTATAAGCTCTGGGGCCAACGTCCTGACTTTC. This gives the protein CASSQDPTGGISSGANVLTF.

The chain employs TRBV3-1 (or the pseudogene TRBV3-2) and TRBJ2-6; unclear D gene. The CDR3 runs 14 residues. Between the trimmed V and J ends, which lost 2 bases and 2 bases, there was a span of 4 bases. Germline V lookup: CDR1 LGHDT, CDR2 YNNKEL (reference sequence). This chain's CDR3 is CASSQSAGANVLTF. The CDR3 DNA is TGTGCCAGCAGCCAATCGGCTGGGGCCAACGTCCTGACTTTC.